The 22 T cell receptor beta chains below come from one sample, sequenced in a study of shared clonotypes between healthy human individuals. Method: immunoSEQ multiplex PCR; TCRdb's copy keeps in-frame clones and lacks some. The sample contains about 2.1 million clones, about 93% of which appear only once. CD8 cells classed as naive were CD45RO-negative and positively selected for CCR7, excluding terminally differentiated effector memory CD45RA+ cells. The sequenced sample was naive CD8+ T cells from PBMCs. The receptors derive from a young man in good health. Some clones in this sample may be carry-over from other donors' samples.

The chain combines TRBV9 with TRBJ1-1; possibly TRBD1 for D (5 bases). The CDR3 contains 14 residues. V dropped 1 base and J dropped 4 bases, with 11 bases sitting between them. Germline V gene lookup returns CDR1 SGDLS and CDR2 YYNGEE. CDR3 residues: CASSVWGRGTEAFF. CDR3 in DNA: TGTGCCAGCAGCGTATGGGGGAGGGGCACTGAAGCTTTCTTT.

The chain employs TRBV29-1 and TRBJ2-5; 10 bases are shared with TRBD2. This CDR3 comprises 14 residues. V was pared by 4 bases and J by 5 bases, with 7 bases of the junction left unmatched. Per germline, CDR1 SQVTM and CDR2 ANQGSEA. CDR3 nucleotides: TGCAGCGTTGGTGTAGCGGGAGGTGGGGAGACCCAGTACTTC. This encodes CSVGVAGGGETQYF.

The chain carries TRBV7-9 and TRBJ2-3; 8 bases are shared with TRBD2. The germline gives CDR1 SEHNR, CDR2 FQNEAQ (reference sequence). V lost 2 bases, J lost 2 bases, and 9 bases stayed unmatched. This CDR3 comprises 17 residues. The CDR3 nucleotides read TGTGCCAGCAGCTTACTCGAGCGGGAGATACCCACAGATACGCAGTATTTT. Its protein product is CASSLLEREIPTDTQYF.

Regarding this clone: This CDR3 is also generated by other DNA sequences in the sample. The V gene is TRBV9, the J gene TRBJ2-3; no firm D call. V was pared by 5 bases and J by 0 bases, with 4 bases between. The germline CDR1 and CDR2 sequences are SGDLS and YYNGEE. The CDR3 totals 12 residues. The CDR3 region is CASSSSTDTQYF. Here the CDR3 DNA reads TGTGCCAGCAGTTCTAGCACAGATACGCAGTATTTT.

Points on this clone: Other DNA sequences of this sample code for an identical CDR3. This chain connects TRBV28 to TRBJ2-7; the D is unclear. This CDR3 is 13 amino acids long. V shed 6 bases and J shed 0 bases, with 9 bases lying between them. The germline gives CDR1 MDHEN, CDR2 SYDVKM. CDR3 sequence reads: CASSQDSSYEQYF. CDR3 DNA sequence: TGTGCCAGCAGCCAAGACTCCTCCTACGAGCAGTACTTC.

The V call is TRBV30, the J call TRBJ2-1; D ambiguous. V was cut by 3 bases and J by 5 bases, with 20 bases left in between. This CDR3 spans 16 amino acids. Germline lookup yields CDR1 GTSNPN and CDR2 SVGIG (reference sequence). The DNA of the CDR3 is TGTGCCTGGAGCCCGATTGTTGGACGGAACCACAATGAGCAGTTCTTC. Residues: CAWSPIVGRNHNEQFF.

CDR3 sequence reads: CASSLLGGWETQYF. The CDR3, as DNA: TGCGCCAGCAGCTTGCTGGGAGGATGGGAGACCCAGTACTTC. The chain combines TRBV5-1 with TRBJ2-5; D may be TRBD2 (6 bases). V shed 1 base and J shed 5 bases, with 12 bases lying between them. Germline V lookup: CDR1 SGHRS, CDR2 YFSETQ. This CDR3 contains 14 residues. The entire variable domain, with the rest obtained from reference TRBV5-1 and TRBJ2-5, is as follows: KAGVTQTPRYLIKTRGQQVTLSCSPISGHRSVSWYQQTPGQGLQFLFEYFSETQRNKGNFPGRFSGRQFSNSRSEMNVSTLELGDSALYLCASSLLGGWETQYFGPGTRLLVL.

The chain combines TRBV4-3 with TRBJ2-2; 10 bases align to TRBD1. In germline, CDR1 is LGHNA, CDR2 YSLEER. V was pared by 1 base and J by 2 bases, with 4 bases of the junction left unmatched. The CDR3 is 17 residues long. CDR3 sequence reads: CASSQGRDRGNTGELFF. The CDR3 bases are TGCGCCAGCAGCCAAGGCCGGGACAGGGGAAACACCGGGGAGCTGTTTTTT.

This chain's CDR3 is CASSALDIYTEAFF. The CDR3 bases are TGTGCCAGTAGTGCCCTAGACATTTATACTGAAGCTTTCTTT. The chain joins TRBV19 to TRBJ1-1; the D is unclear. The CDR3 has 14 residues. Trimming took off 5 bases at V and 5 bases at J, with 15 bases between the two ends. Germline CDR1 and CDR2: LNHDA and SQIVND (reference sequence).

This chain uses TRBV7-6 with TRBJ1-2; D is uncertain. Trimming cost V 1 base and J 0 bases, with 9 bases left between them. Germline V lookup: CDR1 SGHVS, CDR2 FNYEAQ. The CDR3 sequence is 15 residues long. CDR3 nucleotide sequence: TGTGCCAGCAGCTTAGTGGCCGATTCTAACTATGGCTACACCTTC. Its protein product is CASSLVADSNYGYTF.

The genes are TRBV6-9 and TRBJ1-2; D unresolved. The CDR3 spans 13 residues. The germline CDR1 and CDR2 sequences are MNHGY and SVAAGI. The V and J ends lost 8 bases and 4 bases respectively, with 14 bases between them. For the CDR3, the DNA is TGTGCCAGCGTACCGGTGTGGTCCTATGGCTACACCTTC. Its translation is CASVPVWSYGYTF.

This clone turned up a few times. The V and J genes are TRBV9 and TRBJ2-1, with unresolved D. Trimming stripped 4 bases from V and 8 bases from J, with 16 bases between. This CDR3 contains 14 residues. CDR1 and CDR2 from the germline V gene are SGDLS and YYNGEE. CDR3 region: CASSPHGRWDEQFF. The CDR3 DNA follows: TGTGCCAGCAGCCCCCACGGGCGGTGGGATGAGCAGTTCTTC.

This clone was seen a single time. The genes are TRBV29-1 and TRBJ2-5; D not resolved. CDR3 length equals 13 residues. Germline lookup yields CDR1 SQVTM and CDR2 ANQGSEA. V lost 3 bases and J lost 4, with 12 bases in between. In DNA form, the CDR3 reads TGCAGCGTTGACTCCCCGTGGGGAGAGACCCAGTACTTC. Its translation: CSVDSPWGETQYF.

Points on this clone: The sample carries other DNA sequences with the same CDR3. Here the CDR3 DNA reads TGTGCCAGCAGCTCCGGACAGTTGAACACTGAAGCTTTCTTT. Protein product: CASSSGQLNTEAFF. The chain joins TRBV7-2 to TRBJ1-1; perhaps TRBD1 as D (6 bases). The CDR3 sequence is 14 residues long. Trimming pared 4 bases from V and 0 bases from J, leaving 9 bases between. Germline CDR1 reads SGHTA; CDR2 reads FQGNSA.

V and J are TRBV7-9 and TRBJ2-7; D is perhaps TRBD2 (5 bases). Germline V CDR1 and CDR2: SEHNR, FQNEAQ (reference sequence). V lost 1 base and J lost 7, with 11 bases in between. This CDR3 has 13 amino acids. The CDR3 loop reads CASSLVSADEQYF. The CDR3 region has the DNA TGTGCCAGCAGCTTAGTATCAGCGGATGAGCAGTACTTC.

This clone was found once. The genes are TRBV25-1 and TRBJ2-7; 9 nucleotides agree with TRBD1. Trimming removed 7 bases from V and 5 bases from J; junction bases left unmatched: 9. Germline assignment: CDR1 MGHDK and CDR2 SYGVNS. The CDR3 is made up of 14 amino acids. The DNA for the CDR3 is TGTGCCAGCAATTCCCGGGACAGGGACGACGAGCAGTACTTC. The encoded protein is CASNSRDRDDEQYF.

The chain joins TRBV25-1 to TRBJ2-5, with 9 bases that match TRBD2. The ends lost 6 bases at V and 5 bases at J; junction bases unmatched: 7. The CDR3 length is 14 residues. From germline, CDR1 is MGHDK and CDR2 SYGVNS. CDR3 nucleotides: TGTGCCAGCAGCCCGGGACTAGCTGCGGAGACCCAGTACTTC. It specifies CASSPGLAAETQYF.

V is TRBV28 and J is TRBJ1-1; no clear D gene. The CDR3 loop spans 13 amino acids. Germline V gives CDR1 MDHEN, CDR2 SYDVKM. With 6 bases removed from V and 1 base from J, the gap between germline ends came to 9 bases. The CDR3 reads CASRFDGNTEAFF. CDR3 sequence (DNA): TGTGCCAGCAGGTTTGACGGGAACACTGAAGCTTTCTTT.

The chain combines TRBV11-2 with TRBJ2-5, with 9 bases fitting TRBD1. The CDR3 covers 15 residues. V lost 5 bases, J lost 5 bases, and 9 bases stayed unmatched. Per germline, CDR1 SGHAT and CDR2 FQNNGV. The CDR3 reads CASSPRDRDWETQYF. Written as DNA, the CDR3 is TGTGCCAGCAGCCCCCGGGACAGGGATTGGGAGACCCAGTACTTC.

This clone was seen a single time. The gene calls are TRBV27 and TRBJ2-1, with TRBD2 as a possible D gene (6 bases). V lost 2 bases and J lost 9, with 20 bases in between. The CDR3 totals 16 residues. The germline V gene has CDR1 MNHEY and CDR2 SMNVEV (reference sequence). The CDR3 DNA reads TGTGCCAGCAGTTTACGGGACCCCTTCCCGGAGGGTGAGCAGTTCTTC. This codes for CASSLRDPFPEGEQFF.

The chain is built from TRBV28 and TRBJ1-4; D not resolved. V was pared by 6 bases and J by 5 bases, with 13 bases between. The CDR3 length is 14 residues. Looked up from germline, CDR1 is MDHEN and CDR2 is SYDVKM. CDR3 residues: CASRGRTKNEKLFF. The CDR3 bases are TGTGCCAGCAGAGGAAGGACTAAAAATGAAAAACTGTTTTTT.

The V call is TRBV7-2, the J call TRBJ2-1, with D perhaps TRBD1 or TRBD2 (5 bases each). Trimming removed 5 bases from V and 6 bases from J, with 14 bases in between. Per the germline V gene, CDR1 is SGHTA and CDR2 is FQGNSA. The CDR3 totals 14 residues. CDR3 amino acids: CASSLKSGLNEQFF. The CDR3 coding sequence is TGTGCCAGCAGCCTAAAGTCGGGGCTCAATGAGCAGTTCTTC.